One and the same sample provided the 29 T cell receptor beta chains below, sequenced in a study of cytomegalovirus exposure and HLA in healthy donors. With 60 Vbeta and 13 Jbeta primers, the PCR was carried out. Clones were sequenced by immunoSEQ multiplex PCR, and TCRdb holds only the in-frame ones, with some missing. The data contain 45,000 to 70,000 clones, nearly 85% of them singletons. Sequencing was carried out using PBMCs. The receptor source for this set is a man under 40 in good health and CMV-seronegative.

This chain joins TRBV7-9 and TRBJ1-2; a possible D gene is TRBD1 (6 bases). Germline V gene lookup returns CDR1 SEHNR and CDR2 FQNEAQ (reference sequence). This CDR3 has 16 residues. V lost 6 bases to trimming and J lost 7 bases, with 24 bases between them. Written as DNA, the CDR3 is TGTGCCAGCAGTCCATCCCTACAGGGCTTATCTAGTGGCTACACCTTC. It yields the protein CASSPSLQGLSSGYTF. The variable domain in full, with the rest retrieved from reference TRBV7-9 and TRBJ1-2, is DTGVSQNPRHKITKRGQNVTFRCDPISEHNRLYWYRQTLGQGPEFLTYFQNEAQLEKSRLLSDRFSAERPKGSFSTLEIQRTEQGDSAMYLCASSPSLQGLSSGYTFGSGTRLTVV.

This sequence joins TRBV18 and TRBJ1-1; D possibly corresponds to TRBD1 (5 bases). The germline V gene has CDR1 KGHSH and CDR2 LQKENI. The CDR3 is 14 amino acids. The V and J ends lost 3 bases and 1 base respectively, with 9 bases between them. CDR3 in amino acids: CASSPGRGNTEAFF. Written as DNA, the CDR3 is TGTGCCAGCTCACCGGGGCGCGGGAACACTGAAGCTTTCTTT.

This clone has a single count. This rearrangement joins TRBV30 to TRBJ2-5; a possible D gene is TRBD1 (6 bases). Trimming removed 0 bases at V and 0 bases at J, with 17 bases between. The CDR3 length is 17 residues. The germline gives CDR1 GTSNPN, CDR2 SVGIG (reference sequence). The CDR3 is CAWSVGTSVEYQETQYF. CDR3 nucleotide sequence: TGTGCCTGGAGTGTAGGGACATCTGTGGAGTACCAAGAGACCCAGTACTTC.

The chain couples TRBV5-1 to TRBJ2-1; 7 bases agree with TRBD1. Losses at the gene ends were 5 bases for V and 12 bases for J; bases not matched to a gene: 17. This CDR3 region has 15 residues. Germline CDR1 reads SGHRS; CDR2 reads YFSETQ. The CDR3 reads CASRDDRVMTSWQFF. The CDR3, as DNA: TGCGCCAGCAGGGATGACAGGGTAATGACTTCGTGGCAGTTCTTC.

The table lists this clone with a count of one. V and J are TRBV27 and TRBJ1-2; D not resolved. The germline gives CDR1 MNHEY, CDR2 SMNVEV (reference sequence). The length of the CDR3 is 17 residues. Between the trimmed V and J ends, which lost 2 bases and 8 bases, there was a span of 24 bases. The CDR3 sequence is CASSLKGPGFLGGGYTF. In DNA, the CDR3 is TGTGCCAGCAGTTTAAAAGGACCCGGGTTCCTTGGCGGGGGCTACACCTTC.

CDR3 amino acids: CASTQGAMNTEAFF. The CDR3 DNA reads as TGCGCCAGCACCCAGGGGGCAATGAACACTGAAGCTTTCTTT. The rearrangement uses TRBV5-1 and TRBJ1-1, with 8 bases aligning to TRBD1. The CDR3 has 14 amino acids. Per germline, CDR1 SGHRS and CDR2 YFSETQ. Unmatched junction bases numbered 4, after V lost 6 bases and J lost 0 bases.

This chain uses TRBV5-4 with TRBJ1-1, with TRBD1 identical over 7 bases. The CDR3 spans 14 residues. Germline-derived CDR1 and CDR2 are SGHNT and YYREEE (reference sequence). The J segment lost 2 bases and the V segment lost 9 bases, leaving 10 bases of the junction unmatched. The CDR3 region is CATKTGTANTEAFF. CDR3 coding DNA: TGTGCCACCAAGACCGGGACAGCCAACACTGAAGCTTTCTTT.

This rearrangement joins TRBV5-5 to TRBJ2-5, with a tentative D call TRBD2 (5 bases). The V and J ends lost 2 bases and 0 bases respectively, with 5 bases between them. The CDR3 covers 13 residues. Looked up from germline, CDR1 is SGHKS and CDR2 is YYEKEE (reference sequence). The CDR3 DNA reads as TGTGCCAGCAGCTTCGGGAACCAAGAGACCCAGTACTTC. This encodes CASSFGNQETQYF. The complete variable domain, with remaining parts taken from reference TRBV5-5 and TRBJ2-5, reads DAGVTQSPTHLIKTRGQQVTLRCSPISGHKSVSWYQQVLGQGPQFIFQYYEKEERGRGNFPDRFSARQFPNYSSELNVNALLLGDSALYLCASSFGNQETQYFGPGTRLLVL.

The J gene is TRBJ2-7, the V gene TRBV5-6, with TRBD1 as a possible D gene (6 bases). This CDR3 has 16 amino acids. V dropped 6 bases and J dropped 2 bases, with 21 bases sitting between them. Germline CDR1 reads SGHDT; CDR2 reads YYEEEE. The DNA for the CDR3 is TGTGCCAGCATGGGACATCTGGACAACCTCCCCTACGAGCAGTACTTC. Its translation is CASMGHLDNLPYEQYF.

The chain carries TRBV7-9 and TRBJ2-5; a possible D gene is TRBD1 (7 bases). CDR3 size: 15 residues. The germline V gene has CDR1 SEHNR and CDR2 FQNEAQ (reference sequence). V was clipped by 1 base and J by 4 bases, with 13 bases between them. CDR3 residues: CASSLEPGGRETQYF. The CDR3 coding sequence is TGTGCCAGCAGCTTAGAACCAGGGGGGCGAGAGACCCAGTACTTC.

V gene TRBV6-1 combines with J gene TRBJ2-7; 9 nucleotides agree with TRBD2. V shed 7 bases and J 4 bases; nucleotides not matched to a gene: 8. The CDR3 contains 14 residues. The V gene's germline CDR1 is MNHNS and CDR2 SASEGT. The CDR3 sequence is CASTPASGKYEQYF. The CDR3 DNA sequence: TGTGCCAGCACCCCGGCTAGCGGGAAGTACGAGCAGTACTTC.

The rearrangement uses TRBV15 and TRBJ1-4; 9 bases align to TRBD1. V lost 4 bases, J lost 6 bases, and 9 bases stayed unmatched. There are 16 residues in the CDR3. The germline CDR1 and CDR2 sequences are LNHNV and YYDKDF (reference sequence). The chain's CDR3 is CATSNQGGQGYEKLFF. In DNA, the CDR3 is TGTGCCACCAGCAACCAAGGGGGACAGGGATATGAAAAACTGTTTTTT.

V gene TRBV10-1 combines with J gene TRBJ1-1, with 8 bases matching TRBD1. Germline values: CDR1 WNHNN, CDR2 SYGVQD (reference sequence). The trim removed 5 bases at V and 5 bases at J, leaving 1 base unmatched. The CDR3 totals 12 residues. DNA of the CDR3: TGCGCCAGCAGTCAGGGGGCAACTGAAGCTTTCTTT. Protein: CASSQGATEAFF.

The chain joins TRBV28 to TRBJ1-4; 9 nucleotides match TRBD1. V trimming: 9 bases; J trimming: 6 bases; junction bases outside the gene matches: 14. CDR3 length equals 16 residues. Germline V gene lookup returns CDR1 MDHEN and CDR2 SYDVKM. CDR3 in amino acids: CASSVPGQGSDEKLFF. For the CDR3, the DNA is TGTGCCAGTTCAGTCCCGGGACAGGGTTCAGATGAAAAACTGTTTTTT.

V gene TRBV5-5 combines with J gene TRBJ1-5; D perhaps matches TRBD1 (5 bases). The CDR3 spans 14 residues. V was cut by 0 bases and J by 4 bases, with 8 bases left in between. CDR1 and CDR2 from the germline V gene are SGHKS and YYEKEE (reference sequence). The CDR3 loop reads CASSLAGLNQPQHF. The CDR3 DNA is TGTGCCAGCAGCTTGGCGGGACTTAATCAGCCCCAGCATTTT.

The chain joins TRBV6-4 to TRBJ2-5; possibly TRBD1 for D (5 bases). Trimming removed 4 bases from V and 4 bases from J, with 10 bases in between. Germline values: CDR1 MRHNA, CDR2 SNTAGT. This CDR3 spans 13 amino acids. The DNA of the CDR3 is TGTGCCAGCAGTGCCAGGGTTGGAGAGACCCAGTACTTC. Translated, it gives CASSARVGETQYF.

This chain uses TRBV7-9 with TRBJ1-2; D might be TRBD1 (6 bases). CDR1 is SEHNR, CDR2 FQNEAQ, per germline (reference sequence). There are 13 residues in the CDR3. Trimming removed 2 bases at V and 8 bases at J, with 12 bases between. CDR3 loop: CASSLQQGGGYTF. The CDR3 DNA reads TGTGCCAGCAGCTTACAACAGGGTGGAGGCTACACCTTC.

The chain is built from TRBV2 and TRBJ2-7, with 7 bases lining up with TRBD1. CDR3 length: 14 residues. The germline V gene encodes CDR1 SNHLY and CDR2 FYNNEI. Trimming at V came to 10 bases and at J to 0 bases, leaving 9 bases not matched to a gene. For the CDR3, the DNA is TGTGCCACCAGGCAGACAGGGCTCTCCTACGAGCAGTACTTC. Its protein product is CATRQTGLSYEQYF.

CDR3 DNA sequence: TGCGCCAGCAGCTTGCCCAGCTCCTACAATGAGCAGTTCTTC. Translation: CASSLPSSYNEQFF. The gene calls are TRBV5-1 and TRBJ2-1, with no clear D. The CDR3 spans 14 residues. The germline gives CDR1 SGHRS, CDR2 YFSETQ. V lost 1 base and J 0 bases, leaving 5 bases between the germline ends.

The chain employs TRBV28 and TRBJ1-1; the match to TRBD1 covers 7 bases. V shed 6 bases, J shed 4 bases, and the junction held 8 bases outside the gene matches. The CDR3 has 14 residues. Germline V gene sequence: CDR1 MDHEN, CDR2 SYDVKM. The CDR3: CASRPTGSSTEAFF. In DNA, the CDR3 is TGTGCCAGCAGGCCGACAGGGAGTTCCACTGAAGCTTTCTTT.

There are a few counts of this clone. The genes are TRBV7-9 and TRBJ1-2; D is possibly TRBD1 (6 bases). CDR3 length: 15 amino acids. The V gene lost 5 bases and the J gene lost 8 bases, with 21 bases spanning the gap. Germline lookup yields CDR1 SEHNR and CDR2 FQNEAQ (reference sequence). The CDR3 sequence is CASSPNVDRQEGYTF. For the CDR3, the DNA is TGTGCCAGCAGCCCAAACGTCGACAGGCAAGAGGGCTACACCTTC.

CDR3: CASGLASSSYNEQFF. The CDR3 region has the DNA TGTGCCAGCGGCCTAGCTTCTAGCTCCTACAATGAGCAGTTCTTC. This chain joins TRBV7-2 and TRBJ2-1; D perhaps matches TRBD2 (5 bases). This CDR3 is 15 amino acids long. Trimming cost V 8 bases and J 0 bases, with 14 bases left between them. Germline CDR1 is SGHTA and CDR2 is FQGNSA.

The gene calls are TRBV5-8 and TRBJ1-3, with 7 positions matching TRBD1. V dropped 4 bases and J dropped 4; count of bases not matched to a gene: 14. The germline gives CDR1 SGHTS, CDR2 YDEGEE. The CDR3 is 17 amino acids. The DNA of the CDR3 is TGTGCCAGCAGCCCAACAAGGACGACAGGGTTCGGAAACACCATATATTTT. This codes for CASSPTRTTGFGNTIYF.

The rearrangement uses TRBV5-8 and TRBJ1-5; no clear D. The germline V and J ends were trimmed by 1 base and 6 bases, with 11 bases remaining between them. Germline values: CDR1 SGHTS, CDR2 YDEGEE. This CDR3 spans 14 amino acids. For the CDR3, the DNA is TGTGCCAGCAGCTTGTTACCAAGAGTTCAGCCCCAGCATTTT. Its protein is CASSLLPRVQPQHF.

J is TRBJ2-1 and V is TRBV5-1; a possible D gene is TRBD1 (5 bases). Germline V gene sequence: CDR1 SGHRS, CDR2 YFSETQ. V lost 1 base to trimming and J lost 8 bases, with 13 bases between them. This CDR3 has 14 amino acids. The CDR3 reads CASSLRRAGDEQFF. CDR3 DNA sequence: TGCGCCAGCAGCTTGCGCAGGGCTGGTGATGAGCAGTTCTTC. The variable domain in full, completed from reference TRBV5-1 and TRBJ2-1, reads KAGVTQTPRYLIKTRGQQVTLSCSPISGHRSVSWYQQTPGQGLQFLFEYFSETQRNKGNFPGRFSGRQFSNSRSEMNVSTLELGDSALYLCASSLRRAGDEQFFGPGTRLTVL.

The chain couples TRBV11-3 to TRBJ2-2, with TRBD1 matching over 11 bases. CDR3 length equals 17 residues. Trimming removed 0 bases from V and 5 bases from J; junction bases left unmatched: 5. CDR1 and CDR2 (germline): SGHNT, YENEEA. CDR3 protein: CASSLEDRGPWTGELFF. CDR3 coding DNA: TGTGCCAGCAGCTTAGAGGACAGGGGGCCGTGGACCGGGGAGCTGTTTTTT.

The chain employs TRBV11-3 and TRBJ1-4; no clear D gene. Germline V gives CDR1 SGHNT, CDR2 YENEEA. The CDR3 contains 16 residues. The V and J ends lost 3 bases and 0 bases respectively, with 11 bases between them. CDR3 in amino acids: CASSLWTAATNEKLFF. CDR3 in DNA: TGTGCCAGCAGCTTGTGGACTGCTGCAACTAATGAAAAACTGTTTTTT.

CDR3 loop: CASSGHRGPGQPQHF. As DNA, the CDR3 is TGTGCCAGCAGCGGACACAGGGGACCGGGACAGCCCCAGCATTTT. J is TRBJ1-5 and V is TRBV7-2; 7 nucleotides agree with TRBD1. V was pared by 5 bases and J by 7 bases, with 11 bases of the junction left unmatched. Per the germline V gene, CDR1 is SGHTA and CDR2 is FQGNSA. This CDR3 is built from 15 residues. Based on the CDR3 plus reference TRBV7-2 and TRBJ1-5, the full variable domain is GAGVSQSPSNKVTEKGKDVELRCDPISGHTALYWYRQSLGQGLEFLIYFQGNSAPDKSGLPSDRFSAERTGGSVSTLTIQRTQQEDSAVYLCASSGHRGPGQPQHFGDGTRLSIL.

The DNA of the CDR3 is TGTGCCAGCAGTTCGACAGCCCTCTATAATTCACCCCTCCACTTT. It translates to CASSSTALYNSPLHF. The chain carries TRBV7-9 and TRBJ1-6; D is possibly TRBD1 (5 bases). The CDR3 totals 15 residues. V gave up 6 bases and J gave up 3 bases, with 12 bases separating them. Germline values: CDR1 SEHNR, CDR2 FQNEAQ (reference sequence).